This TCR beta chain was sequenced during a study of cytomegalovirus exposure and HLA in healthy donors. The PCR contained 60 Vbeta and 13 Jbeta primers. The method was immunoSEQ multiplex PCR; TCRdb's version includes in-frame clones alone and lacks a portion of them. The sample lists about 93,000 clones; approximately 80% were seen once. This sequence originates from a woman in her thirties or forties in good health and CMV-seronegative. Sequencing used PBMCs.

The CDR3 sequence is CASSQQSGRVDYNEQFF. For the CDR3, the DNA is TGTGCCAGCAGCCAACAGAGCGGGAGGGTCGACTACAATGAGCAGTTCTTC. V is TRBV14 and J is TRBJ2-1, with TRBD2 matching 10 bases. The CDR3 sequence is 17 residues long. The V gene's germline CDR1 is SGHDN and CDR2 FVKESK. The V and J ends lost 2 bases and 3 bases, in that order; junction bases with no gene match: 7.